What follows describes a single TCR beta chain. Its antigen is not known. The source of the sample is a study of CD4 T cells in relation to SARS-CoV-2 and coronaviruses. Study-wide background: Controls used an HIV-1 Nef peptide pool or no peptide.

Assay used: immunoSEQ multiplex PCR; TCRdb lists only in-frame clones, some missing. The sample records 9,500 to 15,000 clones, 69% being singletons. Unexposed donor CD4+ T cells date from 2011-2018, before the COVID-19 pandemic. After approximately 10 days of culture, CD4+ T cells were isolated. Cells permitting, SARS-CoV-2 S/N and four cold-coronavirus spikes were tested on unexposed-donor CD4+ T cells. Specimen: CD4+ T cells from PBMCs, cultured in vitro. The TCR comes from a human donor in good health.

The CDR3 reads CASSEAPAGSGYGYTF. The CDR3 DNA reads TGTGCCAGCAGTGAAGCCCCCGCCGGCTCGGGGTATGGCTACACCTTC. The rearrangement links TRBV6-1 to TRBJ1-2; D gene uncertain. The V gene lost 0 bases and the J gene lost 5 bases, with 16 bases spanning the gap. The germline gives CDR1 MNHNS, CDR2 SASEGT. The CDR3 length is 16 residues.